The T cell receptor beta chain under discussion was sequenced for a study of T cell responses to AZD1222 COVID-19 vaccine. The overall study: Second-dose intervals near 4 or 12 weeks were combined.

TCRdb keeps only in-frame clones here, not all; method: immunoSEQ multiplex PCR. The table has about 120,000 clones, around 93% seen once. This clone is a singleton in its sample. The antigen remains undetermined. Regarding the study as a whole: Spike-wide coverage was observed for vaccine-associated CD4 TCRs, with dominant responses at 160-218 and 743-854. Clonal diversity may have been underestimated in mostly white British donors. Unmutated regions of variants are reportedly targeted by nearly half of spike-specific TCRs.

The sequences come from peripheral blood, collected on day 0 of AZD1222 vaccination. The receptor comes from an adult in good health.

CDR3 DNA: TGTGCCAGCAGTGAATCCGACAGAATCTCCTATAATTCACCCCTCCACTTT. It specifies CASSESDRISYNSPLHF. The chain joins TRBV2 to TRBJ1-6; TRBD1 is a possible D gene (5 bases). Between the trimmed V and J ends, which lost 2 bases and 0 bases, there was a span of 11 bases. The CDR3 contains 17 residues. Germline assignment: CDR1 SNHLY and CDR2 FYNNEI.